Each of the 4 T cell receptor beta chains below was sequenced from the same sample in a study of vaccination and CD4 T cells after COVID-19. Stated treatment: roughly 11-day PBMC culture with coronavirus spike peptide pools or control peptides (ViraFEST assay). Antigens for these TCRs are unknown. Researchers used the Oncomine TCR Beta short-read assay to sequence DNA from cultured CD4+ T cells. A single record per CDR3 protein comes from TCRdb applying MiXCR to the PCR reads. The profile covers fewer than 30,000 distinct CDR3 sequences, with 50% appearing a single time and approximately 30% taken by the ten largest. The specimen comprised CD4+ T cells from blood, cultured in vitro, sampled before SARS-CoV-2 vaccination. The receptors were gathered from a human donor who received a COVID-19 vaccine.

The J gene is TRBJ1-6, the V gene TRBV18; D is perhaps TRBD1 (6 bases). The CDR3 is 17 residues long. Trimming removed 6 bases from V and 5 bases from J, with 20 bases in between. From germline, CDR1 is KGHSH and CDR2 LQKENI. CDR3 protein: CASSPIRAGQNNSPLHF. CDR3 in DNA: TGTGCCAGCTCCCCCATCCGGGCCGGACAGAATAATTCACCCCTCCACTTT.

V gene TRBV20-1 combines with J gene TRBJ2-3; possibly TRBD2 for D (5 bases). V lost 3 bases and J 6 bases, leaving 19 bases between the germline ends. Germline V gene sequence: CDR1 DFQATT, CDR2 SNEGSKA (reference sequence). This CDR3 is built from 15 residues. Written as DNA, the CDR3 is TGCAGTGCTAGTTCAAGGCTAGCCAGCGCCGATACGCAGTATTTT. Translating it yields CSASSRLASADTQYF.

This sequence joins TRBV7-9 and TRBJ2-3; D ambiguous. The CDR3 runs to 13 residues. Germline V gives CDR1 SEHNR, CDR2 FQNEAQ (reference sequence). The ends were cut back, 8 bases at V and 2 bases at J, with 11 bases in the middle. CDR3 bases: TGTGCCAGCGTTGGCAGGCACACAGATACGCAGTATTTT. Its translation: CASVGRHTDTQYF.

The rearrangement joins TRBV5-1 to TRBJ1-1; TRBD1 matches 9 bases. This CDR3 region has 15 residues. V lost 3 bases and J lost 2; bases outside the gene matches: 5. Looked up from germline, CDR1 is SGHRS and CDR2 is YFSETQ. The chain's CDR3 is CASSSRQGVNTEAFF. The CDR3 coding sequence is TGCGCCAGCAGCTCTCGACAGGGGGTTAACACTGAAGCTTTCTTT.